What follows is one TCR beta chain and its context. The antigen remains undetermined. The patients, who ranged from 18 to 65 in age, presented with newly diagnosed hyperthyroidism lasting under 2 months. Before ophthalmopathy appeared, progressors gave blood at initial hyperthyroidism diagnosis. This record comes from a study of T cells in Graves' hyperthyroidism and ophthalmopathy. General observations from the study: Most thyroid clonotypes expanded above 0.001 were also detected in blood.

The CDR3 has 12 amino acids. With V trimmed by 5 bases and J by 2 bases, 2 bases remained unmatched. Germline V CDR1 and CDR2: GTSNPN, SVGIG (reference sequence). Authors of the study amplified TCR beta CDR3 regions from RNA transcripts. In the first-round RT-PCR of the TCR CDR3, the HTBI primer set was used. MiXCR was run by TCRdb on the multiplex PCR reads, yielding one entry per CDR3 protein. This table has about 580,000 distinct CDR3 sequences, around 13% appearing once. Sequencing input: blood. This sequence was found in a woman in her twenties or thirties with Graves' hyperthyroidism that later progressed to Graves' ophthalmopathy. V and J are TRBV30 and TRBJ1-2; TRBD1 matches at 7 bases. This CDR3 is CAWVDRNYGYTF. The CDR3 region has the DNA TGTGCCTGGGTGGACAGGAACTATGGCTACACCTTC.